The next 28 T cell receptor beta chains were all read from a single sample in a study of T-cell memory formation after mild COVID-19. TCRdb re-called the 5' RACE reads with MiXCR, one entry per CDR3 protein. The data show roughly 150,000 distinct CDR3 sequences, approximately 14% seen once. The specimen sequenced was PBMCs or a T cell subset sorted from them (not recorded which). Receptor source: an adult woman who had mild COVID-19 (a few samples of this study predate the infection). Cell type and time point are not known.

CDR3 in DNA: TGCAGCGCCGGTGAGGGGGCCAACGTCCTGACTTTC. Translated, it gives CSAGEGANVLTF. The chain is built from TRBV20-1 and TRBJ2-6; no definite D call. Germline values: CDR1 DFQATT, CDR2 SNEGSKA (reference sequence). The CDR3 covers 12 residues.

This clonotype came up many times. The chain uses TRBV5-1 and TRBJ2-1; 7 bases agree with TRBD1. Germline trimming cut 0 bases from V and 3 bases from J; bases unmatched to any gene: 3. Germline V gene lookup returns CDR1 SGHRS and CDR2 YFSETQ. The CDR3 length is 15 residues. CDR3: CASSLVAGGYNEQFF. CDR3 nucleotides: TGCGCCAGCAGCTTGGTGGCAGGGGGCTACAATGAGCAGTTCTTC. Combining the CDR3 with reference TRBV5-1 and TRBJ2-1 gives the whole variable domain KAGVTQTPRYLIKTRGQQVTLSCSPISGHRSVSWYQQTPGQGLQFLFEYFSETQRNKGNFPGRFSGRQFSNSRSEMNVSTLELGDSALYLCASSLVAGGYNEQFFGPGTRLTVL.

The chain couples TRBV6-6 to TRBJ2-7; 11 nucleotides agree with TRBD2. V was clipped by 5 bases and J by 3 bases; unmatched bases: 6. CDR3 size: 15 residues. Per germline, CDR1 MNHNY and CDR2 SVGAGI (reference sequence). The CDR3, as DNA: TGTGCCAGCAGTCCCACTAGCGGGAGAGGCTACGAGCAGTACTTC. Its protein product is CASSPTSGRGYEQYF.

This clonotype came up a few times. The CDR3 is CASSLGYERLAKNIQYF. In DNA, the CDR3 is TGTGCCAGCAGCTTAGGATACGAGAGGCTAGCCAAAAACATTCAGTACTTC. The chain combines TRBV7-2 with TRBJ2-4, with unresolved D. This CDR3 has 17 amino acids. V lost 1 base to trimming and J lost 0 bases, with 13 bases between them. Germline CDR1 SGHTA, CDR2 FQGNSA.

V usage is TRBV5-1 and J usage is TRBJ1-5; D is uncertain. The CDR3 has 15 amino acids. Germline lookup yields CDR1 SGHRS and CDR2 YFSETQ. V was trimmed by 5 bases and J by 5 bases, leaving 17 bases between them. The CDR3 DNA is TGCGCCAGCAGACCGACCGACTCTGGCGATCAGCCCCAGCATTTT. This encodes CASRPTDSGDQPQHF.

This rearrangement joins TRBV29-1 to TRBJ2-7; weak D call: TRBD2 (5 bases). The V end was cut by 5 bases, the J end by 4 bases, with 12 bases between. CDR3 length equals 12 residues. The germline V gene has CDR1 SQVTM and CDR2 ANQGSEA. The CDR3 coding sequence is TGCAGCGTTAATGACGGGGTGTACGAGCAGTACTTC. This codes for CSVNDGVYEQYF.

This chain uses TRBV20-1 with TRBJ2-1, with 9 bases matching TRBD2. Trimming cost V 7 bases and J 9 bases; bases outside gene matches: 7. The CDR3 contains 12 residues. Germline-derived CDR1 and CDR2 are DFQATT and SNEGSKA (reference sequence). The CDR3 nucleotides are TGCAGTGGGGTTAGCGGGAGCGTTGAGCAGTTCTTC. Its translation is CSGVSGSVEQFF.

The V gene is TRBV12-3 or TRBV12-4, the J gene TRBJ2-1; 7 positions match TRBD2. The CDR3 is 14 residues long. V lost 5 bases, J lost 6 bases, and 7 bases stayed unmatched. The CDR3 reads CASSQWGLTNEQFF. CDR3 sequence (DNA): TGTGCCAGCAGTCAATGGGGACTAACCAATGAGCAGTTCTTC.

This clonotype has a handful of counts. The rearrangement links TRBV5-4 to TRBJ2-3; perhaps TRBD2 as D (5 bases). CDR1 is SGHNT and CDR2 is YYREEE in the germline V gene (reference sequence). The CDR3 length is 13 residues. Trimming pared 1 base from V and 5 bases from J, leaving 8 bases between. The CDR3, as DNA: TGTGCCAGCAGCTTGTTTGGACTAGATACGCAGTATTTT. Amino acids: CASSLFGLDTQYF.

This clonotype was observed at least ten times. The chain uses TRBV20-1 and TRBJ2-7; D gene unclear. CDR1 and CDR2 (germline): DFQATT, SNEGSKA (reference sequence). Trimming removed 1 base at V and 9 bases at J, with 13 bases between. This CDR3 is built from 12 residues. The CDR3 protein is CSARGDGSGQYF. CDR3 nucleotides: TGCAGTGCTAGAGGGGATGGGTCCGGGCAGTACTTC.

The V call is TRBV11-2, the J call TRBJ2-2, with 9 bases fitting TRBD2. There are 15 residues in the CDR3. The V segment lost 3 bases and the J segment 5 bases; nucleotides outside the gene matches: 4. CDR1 and CDR2 from the germline V gene are SGHAT and FQNNGV. CDR3 sequence reads: CASSLTSGETGELFF. The CDR3 DNA sequence: TGTGCCAGCAGCTTGACTAGCGGAGAGACCGGGGAGCTGTTTTTT. Using reference TRBV11-2 and TRBJ2-2 for the parts outside the CDR3, the full variable domain is EAGVAQSPRYKIIEKRQSVAFWCNPISGHATLYWYQQILGQGPKLLIQFQNNGVVDDSQLPKDRFSAERLKGVDSTLKIQPAKLEDSAVYLCASSLTSGETGELFFGEGSRLTVL.

The table lists this clonotype with a few counts. The chain combines TRBV14 with TRBJ1-6; no firm D call. Germline loops: CDR1 SGHDN, CDR2 FVKESK. The CDR3 has 15 amino acids. Trimming removed 0 bases at V and 3 bases at J, with 6 bases between. The DNA of the CDR3 is TGTGCCAGCAGCCAAGATTGGTACTATAATTCACCCCTCCACTTT. Protein: CASSQDWYYNSPLHF. The whole variable domain, filled in from reference TRBV14 and TRBJ1-6, reads EAGVTQFPSHSVIEKGQTVTLRCDPISGHDNLYWYRRVMGKEIKFLLHFVKESKQDESGMPNNRFLAERTGGTYSTLKVQPAELEDSGVYFCASSQDWYYNSPLHFGNGTRLTVT.

This clonotype has a count of ten or more. The rearrangement joins TRBV15 to TRBJ2-2; 8 bases are shared with TRBD1. This CDR3 has 15 residues. Germline-derived CDR1 and CDR2 are LNHNV and YYDKDF (reference sequence). The V and J ends lost 3 bases and 10 bases, in that order; junction bases with no gene match: 10. The CDR3, as DNA: TGTGCCACCAGCAGTCTACGGACAGGGCTACTGGAGCTGTTTTTT. Its translation: CATSSLRTGLLELFF.

This clonotype was observed a handful of times. This chain uses TRBV29-1 with TRBJ2-5; D is unclear. V was clipped by 1 base and J by 4 bases, with 7 bases between them. This CDR3 is 12 amino acids long. Germline loops: CDR1 SQVTM, CDR2 ANQGSEA. CDR3 region: CSVEGGIETQYF. The CDR3 bases are TGCAGCGTTGAAGGAGGCATAGAGACCCAGTACTTC.

The V gene is TRBV7-3, the J gene TRBJ2-5; D not certain. Germline CDR1 reads SGHTA; CDR2 reads FQGTGA. This CDR3 is 13 amino acids long. The V gene lost 4 bases and the J gene lost 2 bases, with 8 bases spanning the gap. The CDR3 DNA is TGTGCCAGCAGCTCCTCTAATCAAGAGACCCAGTACTTC. This codes for CASSSSNQETQYF. The whole variable domain, remainder taken from reference TRBV7-3 and TRBJ2-5, is GAGVSQTPSNKVTEKGKYVELRCDPISGHTALYWYRQSLGQGPEFLIYFQGTGAADDSGLPNDRFFAVRPEGSVSTLKIQRTERGDSAVYLCASSSSNQETQYFGPGTRLLVL.

The chain uses TRBV7-9 and TRBJ2-7; D gene uncertain. Germline CDR1 SEHNR, CDR2 FQNEAQ (reference sequence). Deletions cut 0 bases from V and 6 bases from J, with 12 bases between. This CDR3 is built from 14 residues. The CDR3 reads CASSLAEGSGEQYF. For the CDR3, the DNA is TGTGCCAGCAGCTTAGCGGAAGGGTCAGGCGAGCAGTACTTC.

This clonotype was counted only a few times. The chain joins TRBV4-1 to TRBJ1-1; unclear D gene. Germline V CDR1 and CDR2: MGHRA, YSYEKL. The CDR3 is 14 amino acids. V was cut by 0 bases and J by 7 bases, with 12 bases left in between. The CDR3 DNA sequence: TGCGCCAGCAGCCAAGACCAGGTGTTCATTGAAGCTTTCTTT. Encoded protein: CASSQDQVFIEAFF.

V gene TRBV18 combines with J gene TRBJ1-1; TRBD1 is a possible D gene (5 bases). CDR3 length equals 14 residues. Germline CDR1 reads KGHSH; CDR2 reads LQKENI. The germline V and J ends were trimmed by 3 bases and 3 bases, with 11 bases remaining between them. The CDR3 coding sequence is TGTGCCAGCTCACCGGGCAGACAGTACACTGAAGCTTTCTTT. Translation gives CASSPGRQYTEAFF.

The chain employs TRBV12-3 or TRBV12-4 and TRBJ2-4; D is perhaps TRBD2 (6 bases). V shed 5 bases and J shed 0 bases, with 11 bases lying between them. This CDR3 has 15 amino acids. CDR3 residues: CASSDGGLAKNIQYF. Written as DNA, the CDR3 is TGTGCCAGCAGTGACGGGGGACTAGCCAAAAACATTCAGTACTTC.

This chain joins TRBV2 and TRBJ1-2; weak D call: TRBD1 (6 bases). Germline lookup yields CDR1 SNHLY and CDR2 FYNNEI. The germline V and J ends were trimmed by 2 bases and 7 bases, with 11 bases remaining between them. CDR3 length equals 13 residues. CDR3 residues: CASSEWTEGGYTF. The CDR3 bases are TGTGCCAGCAGTGAATGGACAGAGGGTGGCTACACCTTC.

Comment on this clonotype: The junction does not match germline at one end; this may be a read error. The gene calls are TRBV7-9 and TRBJ2-5; D gene unclear. The CDR3 has 12 amino acids. Germline CDR1 and CDR2: SEHNR and FQNEAQ (reference sequence). CDR3 in DNA: TGTGCCAGCAGCTTAGCACAAGAGACCAAGTACTTC. The encoded protein is CASSLAQETKYF.

This clonotype appeared a few times. The chain links TRBV13 to TRBJ2-5; 7 bases line up with TRBD2. The CDR3 loop spans 14 amino acids. J gave up 5 bases and V 2 bases, and 5 bases lay outside the gene matches. Per the germline V gene, CDR1 is PRHDT and CDR2 is FYEKMQ (reference sequence). DNA of the CDR3: TGTGCCAGCAGCTTACGCGGTAGCGGGGAGACCCAGTACTTC. Translating it yields CASSLRGSGETQYF.

This clonotype showed up many times. This chain's CDR3 is CASSLETQYF. The CDR3, as DNA: TGTGCCAGCAGTTTGGAGACCCAGTACTTC. This chain uses TRBV12-3 or TRBV12-4 with TRBJ2-5, with no clear D. The CDR3 loop spans 10 amino acids. Trimming took off 3 bases at V and 5 bases at J, with 1 base between the two ends.

This clonotype has just a few counts. This chain connects TRBV7-6 to TRBJ1-6; D might be TRBD1 (5 bases). This CDR3 comprises 15 residues. The germline gives CDR1 SGHVS, CDR2 FNYEAQ. Deletions cut 1 base from V and 6 bases from J, with 10 bases between. This CDR3 is CASSLGQNLNSPLHF. In nucleotides, the CDR3 is TGTGCCAGCAGCTTAGGACAGAATCTTAATTCACCCCTCCACTTT.

The chain has TRBV18 and TRBJ1-1; TRBD1 is a possible D gene (6 bases). With 3 bases removed from V and 0 bases from J, the gap between germline ends came to 8 bases. CDR3 length: 14 amino acids. The germline CDR1 and CDR2 sequences are KGHSH and LQKENI. The CDR3 here is CASSPGGLNTEAFF. As DNA, the CDR3 is TGTGCCAGCTCACCCGGGGGCTTGAACACTGAAGCTTTCTTT.

This rearrangement joins TRBV6-5 to TRBJ2-3, with D possibly being TRBD1 (6 bases). V lost 7 bases and J lost 6, with 17 bases in between. This CDR3 region has 14 residues. CDR1 is MNHEY, CDR2 SVGAGI, per germline. The CDR3: CASTPEQGSDTQYF. The CDR3 DNA is TGTGCCAGCACCCCCGAACAGGGAAGCGATACGCAGTATTTT.

In its sample, this clonotype was seen a few times. J is TRBJ2-3 and V is TRBV18, with D uncertain. This CDR3 has 13 amino acids. Trimming left V 6 bases short and J 1 base short, with 8 bases between. Germline loops: CDR1 KGHSH, CDR2 LQKENI. In nucleotides, the CDR3 is TGTGCCAGCTCCCTCGAACGCACAGATACGCAGTATTTT. Translation gives CASSLERTDTQYF.

The V and J genes are TRBV25-1 and TRBJ1-3; TRBD1 matches at 7 bases. There are 20 residues in the CDR3. In germline, CDR1 is MGHDK, CDR2 SYGVNS. Losses at the gene ends were 0 bases for V and 0 bases for J; bases not matched to a gene: 14. CDR3 in amino acids: CASSEYKLQGQHTSGNTIYF. The CDR3 DNA sequence: TGTGCCAGCAGTGAATACAAATTACAGGGACAGCATACCTCTGGAAACACCATATATTTT.